The clone carrying this TCR beta chain came up many times. The data are from a study of early T cells in non-severe SARS-CoV-2 infection. The TCR library protocol was used to attach unique molecular identifiers. These identifiers were attached to individual cDNA molecules. TCRdb called the 5' RACE reads again in MiXCR, with one record for every CDR3 protein. The sample includes fewer than 100,000 distinct CDR3 sequences, roughly 9.6% of them seen just once. The CDR3 consists of 15 residues. Germline loops: CDR1 MNHEY, CDR2 SVGAGI. V was pared by 2 bases and J by 7 bases, with 3 bases of the junction left unmatched.

The chain joins TRBV6-5 to TRBJ2-1, with 12 bases matching TRBD2. Sequenced sample: whole blood. The clonotype originates from an adult who was a healthcare worker with PCR-confirmed SARS-CoV-2 infection or an uninfected control (not recorded which). CDR3 nucleotide sequence: TGTGCCAGCAGTTACAGACTAGCGGGAGATAATGAGCAGTTCTTC. It specifies CASSYRLAGDNEQFF.